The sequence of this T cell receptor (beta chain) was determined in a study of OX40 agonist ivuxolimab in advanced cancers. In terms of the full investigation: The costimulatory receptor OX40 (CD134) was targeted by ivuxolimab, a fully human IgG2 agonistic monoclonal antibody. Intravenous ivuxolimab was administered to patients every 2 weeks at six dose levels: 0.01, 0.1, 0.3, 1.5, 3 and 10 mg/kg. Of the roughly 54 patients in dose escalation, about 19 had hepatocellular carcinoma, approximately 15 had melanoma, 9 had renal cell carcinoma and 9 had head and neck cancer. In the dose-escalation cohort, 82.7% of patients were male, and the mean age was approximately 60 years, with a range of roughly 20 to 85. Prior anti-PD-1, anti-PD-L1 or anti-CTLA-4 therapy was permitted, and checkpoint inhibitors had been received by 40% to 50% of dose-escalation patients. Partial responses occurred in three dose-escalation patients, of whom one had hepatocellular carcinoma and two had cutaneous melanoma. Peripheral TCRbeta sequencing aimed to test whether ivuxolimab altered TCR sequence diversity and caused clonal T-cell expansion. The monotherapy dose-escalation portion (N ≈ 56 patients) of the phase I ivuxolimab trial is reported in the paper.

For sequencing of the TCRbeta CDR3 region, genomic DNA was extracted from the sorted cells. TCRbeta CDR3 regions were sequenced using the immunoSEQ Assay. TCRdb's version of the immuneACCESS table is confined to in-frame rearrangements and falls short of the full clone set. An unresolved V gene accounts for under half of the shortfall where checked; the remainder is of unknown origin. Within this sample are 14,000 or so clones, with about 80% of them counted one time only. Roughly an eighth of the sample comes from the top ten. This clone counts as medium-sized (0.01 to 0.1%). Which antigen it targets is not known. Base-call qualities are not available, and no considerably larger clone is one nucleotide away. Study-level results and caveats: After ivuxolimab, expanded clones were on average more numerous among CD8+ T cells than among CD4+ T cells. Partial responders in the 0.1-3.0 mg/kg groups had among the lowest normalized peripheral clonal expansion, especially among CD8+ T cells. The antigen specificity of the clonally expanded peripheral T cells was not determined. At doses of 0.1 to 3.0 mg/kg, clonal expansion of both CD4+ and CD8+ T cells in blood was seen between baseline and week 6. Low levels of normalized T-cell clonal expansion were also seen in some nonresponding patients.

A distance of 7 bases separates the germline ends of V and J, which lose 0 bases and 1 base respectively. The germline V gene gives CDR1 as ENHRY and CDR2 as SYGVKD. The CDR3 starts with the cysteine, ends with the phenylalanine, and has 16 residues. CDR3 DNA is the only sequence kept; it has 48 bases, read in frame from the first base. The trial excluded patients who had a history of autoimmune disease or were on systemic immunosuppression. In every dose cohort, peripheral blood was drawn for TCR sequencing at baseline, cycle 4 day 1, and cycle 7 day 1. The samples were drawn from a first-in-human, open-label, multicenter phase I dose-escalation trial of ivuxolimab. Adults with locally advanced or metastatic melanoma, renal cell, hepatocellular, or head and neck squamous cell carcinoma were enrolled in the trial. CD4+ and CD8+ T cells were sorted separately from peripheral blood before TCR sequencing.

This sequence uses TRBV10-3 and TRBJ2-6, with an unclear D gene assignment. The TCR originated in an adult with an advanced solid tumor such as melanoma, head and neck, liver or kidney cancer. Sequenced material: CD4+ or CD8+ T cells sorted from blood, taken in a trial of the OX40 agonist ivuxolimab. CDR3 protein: CAISESFGSGANVLTF. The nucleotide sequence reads TGTGCCATCAGTGAGTCCTTCGGGTCTGGGGCCAACGTCCTGACTTTC.